Listed below are T cell receptor beta chains from one sample, sequenced in a study of long-term antiretroviral therapy in people with HIV. Sequenced by immunoSEQ multiplex PCR; TCRdb stores in-frame clones only, minus some. The table includes 42,000 or so clones, around nine tenths detected once. The sequenced sample was unsorted PBMCs, obtained 0.1 years before starting antiretroviral therapy. The receptors derive from a woman aged 45-59 years with HIV. Each CDR3 is given with its conserved first and last residue. Fields, in order: V gene, J gene, clone size, D gene, CDR3 DNA, CDR3 protein. A D gene is named only where the DNA matches it firmly. A row's size may be missing; if present it is once, few, many or a size class.

v_gene: TRBV4-3
j_gene: TRBJ2-2
abundance: .
d_gene: .
CDR3nt: TGCGCCAGCAGCCAAGATCTTAGGGGATACACCGGGGAGCTGTTTTTT
CDR3aa: CASSQDLRGYTGELFF

v_gene: TRBV18
j_gene: TRBJ1-1
abundance: .
d_gene: .
CDR3nt: TGTGCCAGCTCACCCAGGGACACTGAAGCTTTCTTT
CDR3aa: CASSPRDTEAFF

v_gene: TRBV9
j_gene: TRBJ2-7
abundance: .
d_gene: TRBD1
CDR3nt: TGTGCCAGCAACGACAGGGGTATAGGGGAGCAGTACTTC
CDR3aa: CASNDRGIGEQYF

v_gene: TRBV30
j_gene: TRBJ1-1
abundance: few
d_gene: .
CDR3nt: TGTGCCTGGAGTGTACTTGGGGGGACTGAAGCTTTCTTT
CDR3aa: CAWSVLGGTEAFF

v_gene: TRBV6-6
j_gene: TRBJ1-2
abundance: .
d_gene: .
CDR3nt: TGTGCCAGCGGTTCAGCGGTTGAGGATGGCTACACCTTC
CDR3aa: CASGSAVEDGYTF

v_gene: TRBV6-5
j_gene: TRBJ1-3
abundance: .
d_gene: .
CDR3nt: TGTGCCAGCAGGCCAGGATTCTCTGGAAACACCATATATTTT
CDR3aa: CASRPGFSGNTIYF

v_gene: TRBV5-4
j_gene: TRBJ1-1
abundance: .
d_gene: .
CDR3nt: TGTGCCAGCAGCTTGGACAGGGCAACTTTCTTT
CDR3aa: CASSLDRATFF

v_gene: TRBV27
j_gene: TRBJ2-1
abundance: .
d_gene: TRBD2
CDR3nt: TGTGCCAGCAGTTCCACGACAGCTAGCGGGGTAGAGCAGTTCTTC
CDR3aa: CASSSTTASGVEQFF

v_gene: TRBV6-5
j_gene: TRBJ2-4
abundance: .
d_gene: .
CDR3nt: TGTGCCAGCAGTCGCTCGGACGGTTCTCAGTACTTC
CDR3aa: CASSRSDGSQYF

v_gene: TRBV19
j_gene: TRBJ1-1
abundance: once
d_gene: .
CDR3nt: TGTGCCAGTAGCCTGGGGCCGAACACTGAAGCTTTCTTT
CDR3aa: CASSLGPNTEAFF

v_gene: TRBV2
j_gene: TRBJ1-2
abundance: .
d_gene: TRBD1
CDR3nt: TGTGCCAGCACCCAATACGGGACAGGGGATGGCTACACCTTC
CDR3aa: CASTQYGTGDGYTF

v_gene: TRBV4-3
j_gene: TRBJ2-7
abundance: .
d_gene: .
CDR3nt: TGCGCCAGTTCCCGCCCGGGGGCCTACGAGCAGTACTTC
CDR3aa: CASSRPGAYEQYF

v_gene: TRBV11-2
j_gene: TRBJ2-5
abundance: once
d_gene: .
CDR3nt: TGTGCCAGCAGCTTACAGGTGGCAGGTCAGAGGGTGACCCAGTACTTC
CDR3aa: CASSLQVAGQRVTQYF

v_gene: TRBV5-6
j_gene: TRBJ2-3
abundance: .
d_gene: .
CDR3nt: TGTGCCACCAGGGGGGGAGCGCTAGTTACGCAGTATTTT
CDR3aa: CATRGGALVTQYF

v_gene: TRBV19
j_gene: TRBJ2-2
abundance: .
d_gene: .
CDR3nt: TGTGCCAGTAGTAGGGCCTCTACCGGGGAGCTGTTTTTT
CDR3aa: CASSRASTGELFF